The entry below gives a single TCR beta chain sequence along with its context. Which antigen it targets is not known. Base-call qualities are not available, and no considerably larger clone is one nucleotide away. CDR1 LNHDA and CDR2 SQIVND were looked up in the germline V gene (reference sequence). The germline V and J ends show losses of 7 bases and 5 bases respectively, and no gene match explains 5 bases of the junction. The CDR3 runs 13 residues from the cysteine to the phenylalanine. The kept DNA is CDR3 alone, 39 bases in frame from the first base. The CDR3 regions of human TCRbeta chains were analyzed by immunosequencing. In the original analysis: Repertoire TCRs were checked for matches against a reference library of SARS-CoV-2-specific TCRs that had been generated using the MIRA antigen-specificity platform. Breadth meant the fraction of unique TCRs that were SARS-CoV-2-associated, whereas depth meant the fraction of total T cells that were SARS-CoV-2-associated. Using the MIRA data, each spike-specific TCR was mapped to the spike region that the TCR reacts to and placed in a CD4 or CD8 class. Log10-transformed breadth and depth values were compared by one-way ANOVA with Sidak's multiple comparisons tests. Held by TCRdb, this immuneACCESS table contains in-frame sequences only and omits some clones. Under half of the omission traces to an unresolved V gene where checked; the cause of the rest is unknown. The D gene and trimming were derived from the DNA, and the V and J assignments and clone size from that table. The sample yields approximately 100,000 clones; 90% were counted once. Together, the top ten hold 5.4% of the sample.

What this sample's time point label stands for: about 28 days (+/-7) after the second vaccine dose. AZD1222 recipients with second doses at about 4 weeks or about 12 weeks were pooled, because spike-specific TCR depth and breadth did not differ between schedules. The vaccinee samples were drawn from two UK trials, COV001 and COV002, one of which was a single-blind randomized controlled phase 2/3 trial testing AZD1222 (ChAdOx1 nCoV-19) in healthy adults. For TCRbeta chain sequencing, PBMC samples were collected from trial participants at day 0 and at day 28 after the second dose. The sample comes from a study of T cell responses to AZD1222 COVID-19 vaccine (dated by TCRdb to the early 2020s). For context, the study as a whole: TCR sequencing was performed for 230 to 250 trial participants, of whom approximately 200 were given two doses of AZD1222 and around 26 were given two doses of MenACWY control vaccine. Trial participants were enrolled by age into 18-55, 56-69 and 70-plus year subgroups, with around 140, 26 and 57 TCR-sequenced participants respectively.

What the study reported, not specific to this receptor: A significant rise in spike-specific TCR breadth and depth was observed after two AZD1222 doses relative to day 0 and relative to MenACWY recipients. Conclusions about previously exposed vaccinees are limited because only six or seven AZD1222 recipients were SARS-CoV-2 seropositive at baseline. CD4 TCRs associated with the vaccine covered the entire spike protein, and the dominant responses were in regions 160-218 and 743-854. The 56-69-year group was small, and its depth increase did not reach significance, likely because of low power. Participants were mostly white British and included more females than males, and it was suggested by the authors that clonal diversity may have been underestimated. Nearly half of unique spike-specific TCRs reportedly recognized epitopes outside regions mutated in the B.1.351 and B.1.1.7 variants. Because no day 14 peak-response samples were available, the repertoires could be characterized only after the peak T cell response.

The material sequenced was peripheral blood, taken 28 days after the second AZD1222 dose. The sequence was collected from an adult who received the AZD1222 COVID-19 vaccine. The receptor chain draws on TRBV19 and TRBJ1-1, and 9 junction bases match TRBD1. The DNA sequence reads TGTGCCAGTACAGTGACAGGGGGTACTGAAGCTTTCTTT. The encoded protein is CASTVTGGTEAFF.